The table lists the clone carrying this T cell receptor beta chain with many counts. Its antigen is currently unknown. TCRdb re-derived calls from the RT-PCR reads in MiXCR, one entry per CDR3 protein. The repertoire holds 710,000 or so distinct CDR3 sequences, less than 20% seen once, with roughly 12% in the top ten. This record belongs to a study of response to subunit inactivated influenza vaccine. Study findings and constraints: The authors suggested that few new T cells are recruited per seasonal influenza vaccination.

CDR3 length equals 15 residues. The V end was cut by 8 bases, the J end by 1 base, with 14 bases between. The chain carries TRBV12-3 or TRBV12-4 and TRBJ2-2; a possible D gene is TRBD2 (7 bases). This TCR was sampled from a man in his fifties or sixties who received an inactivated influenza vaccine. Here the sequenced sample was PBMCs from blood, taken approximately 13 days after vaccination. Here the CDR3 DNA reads TGTGCCAGCGTTGGGGGGGCTTTGAACACCGGGGAGCTGTTTTTT. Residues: CASVGGALNTGELFF.